Presented here are 11 T cell receptor beta chains from one specimen sequenced in a study of cytomegalovirus exposure and HLA in healthy donors (dated 2017 in TCRdb). Library preparation was by the immunoSEQ multiplex PCR assay. A mixture of 60 forward primers for TCR Vbeta segments and 13 reverse primers for TCR Jbeta segments was used in the multiplex PCR. Here the immuneACCESS table is served through TCRdb, limited to in-frame sequences with V and J called. Missing clones are a known gap in these copies; in checked studies unresolved V genes cover under half, and the rest lacks a known reason. In all, the sample holds around 110,000 clones, and over 60% of those were seen once. Of the sample, around 4.3% falls within the top ten clones. Sequenced material: PBMCs. The receptor source for this set is a man younger than 40 in good health and CMV-seropositive.

The CDR3, as DNA: TGTGCCAGCAGTGAACAGCGGGGTAGCACAGATACGCAGTATTTT. Its protein is CASSEQRGSTDTQYF. This chain links TRBV6-4 with TRBJ2-3; TRBD2 matches 7 bases. CDR1 and CDR2 from the germline V gene are MRHNA and SNTAGT. The CDR3 loop spans 15 amino acids. The V gene end was trimmed by 3 bases and the J gene end by 0 bases; junction bases not matched to a gene: 3.

V and J are TRBV6-5 and TRBJ2-7, with a possible D match to TRBD2 (5 bases). V lost 6 bases, J lost 2 bases, and 8 bases lay in between. Germline V gives CDR1 MNHEY, CDR2 SVGAGI. The CDR3 length is 12 residues. CDR3 nucleotides: TGTGCCAGCAGGGGGAGTGCCTACGAGCAGTACTTC. This codes for CASRGSAYEQYF.

The CDR3 nucleotides are TGTGCCAGCAGCTTAGGGGATCCCAGGCGGCGAGCTTTCTTT. Amino acid sequence: CASSLGDPRRRAFF. The chain combines TRBV5-4 with TRBJ1-1; a weak D match, TRBD1 (5 bases). This CDR3 is 14 amino acids long. Looked up from germline, CDR1 is SGHNT and CDR2 is YYREEE (reference sequence). Trimming removed 2 bases from V and 10 bases from J, with 18 bases in between. Variable domain in full (rest from reference TRBV5-4 and TRBJ1-1): ETGVTQSPTHLIKTRGQQVTLRCSSQSGHNTVSWYQQALGQGPQFIFQYYREEENGRGNFPPRFSGLQFPNYSSELNVNALELDDSALYLCASSLGDPRRRAFFGQGTRLTVV.

This sequence joins TRBV4-3 and TRBJ2-1; TRBD2 agrees at 8 bases. The germline gives CDR1 LGHNA, CDR2 YSLEER. CDR3 size: 18 residues. V shed 6 bases and J 5 bases; nucleotides not matched to a gene: 18. The CDR3 loop is CASSYSGIRGGTNNEQFF. For the CDR3, the DNA is TGCGCCAGCAGTTACAGTGGGATCCGGGGGGGAACCAACAATGAGCAGTTCTTC.

This clone was recorded only once. The gene calls are TRBV4-3 and TRBJ1-1; 12 nucleotides align to TRBD1. After removal of 4 bases from V and 0 bases from J, the junction contained 18 bases not matched to a gene. This CDR3 region has 21 residues. Germline V lookup: CDR1 LGHNA, CDR2 YSLEER. CDR3 nucleotides: TGCGCCAGCAGCCCCCAGGGGTCTAGGGGGACAGGGGGCGGAATGAACACTGAAGCTTTCTTT. Translating it yields CASSPQGSRGTGGGMNTEAFF.

This rearrangement joins TRBV11-1 to TRBJ2-7, with 8 bases matching TRBD1. This CDR3 has 14 residues. V lost 5 bases and J lost 5; bases outside the gene matches: 8. Germline CDR1 SGHAT, CDR2 FQDESV (reference sequence). As DNA, the CDR3 is TGTGCCAGCAGCCCCCGGGACAGGTACAACGAGCAGTACTTC. This sequence encodes CASSPRDRYNEQYF. The full variable domain, completed using reference TRBV11-1 and TRBJ2-7, is EAEVAQSPRYKITEKSQAVAFWCDPISGHATLYWYRQILGQGPELLVQFQDESVVDDSQLPKDRFSAERLKGVDSTLKIQPAELGDSAMYLCASSPRDRYNEQYFGPGTRLTVT.

The V and J genes are TRBV30 and TRBJ1-1; D is unresolved. The germline V and J ends were trimmed by 3 bases and 1 base, with 15 bases remaining between them. The CDR3 extends over 15 amino acids. Germline CDR1 reads GTSNPN; CDR2 reads SVGIG (reference sequence). The chain's CDR3 is CAWRKRTEGNTEAFF. For the CDR3, the DNA is TGTGCCTGGAGAAAGAGGACGGAGGGGAACACTGAAGCTTTCTTT.

This clone showed up just once. V is TRBV4-3 and J is TRBJ2-7, with D maybe TRBD1 (7 bases). The V end lost 3 bases, the J end lost 8 bases, and 26 bases lay between the germline ends. Germline CDR1 and CDR2: LGHNA and YSLEER. The CDR3 totals 17 residues. CDR3 amino acids: CASSHSPGGPATSKQYF. CDR3 coding DNA: TGCGCCAGCAGCCACAGCCCAGGGGGGCCAGCTACGAGTAAGCAGTACTTC.

The chain combines TRBV11-2 with TRBJ2-3, with 8 bases fitting TRBD1. In germline, CDR1 is SGHAT, CDR2 FQNNGV. The CDR3 runs 15 residues. Losses at the gene ends were 5 bases for V and 6 bases for J; bases not matched to a gene: 10. The chain's CDR3 is CASSAGTGFLDTQYF. The CDR3 bases are TGTGCCAGCAGCGCAGGGACAGGTTTCTTGGATACGCAGTATTTT.

As for this clone: Without the conserved terminal phenylalanine or tryptophan, this CDR3 likely stems from a read error. The DNA is omitted, as the CDR3 cannot be located on it reliably, and the CDR3 follows TCRdb's listing. The chain couples TRBV6-1 to TRBJ2-7; TRBD2, the table's D call, was not compared with the DNA. Germline CDR1 and CDR2: MNHNS and SASEGT. The CDR3 is 11 residues long, counting both termini. CDR3 residues: CASSGALAGQI.

The chain is built from TRBV14 and TRBJ1-3; 7 bases agree with TRBD1. Germline V gene data show CDR1 as SGHDN and CDR2 as FVKESK. This CDR3 is built from 16 residues. The V and J ends lost 4 bases and 0 bases, in that order; junction bases with no gene match: 6. This chain's CDR3 is CASSLGTVSSGNTIYF. The CDR3 nucleotides read TGTGCCAGCAGCCTCGGGACAGTAAGCTCTGGAAACACCATATATTTT. The variable domain in full, completed from reference TRBV14 and TRBJ1-3, reads EAGVTQFPSHSVIEKGQTVTLRCDPISGHDNLYWYRRVMGKEIKFLLHFVKESKQDESGMPNNRFLAERTGGTYSTLKVQPAELEDSGVYFCASSLGTVSSGNTIYFGEGSWLTVV.